These 27 T cell receptor beta chains share one sample of origin, sequenced in a study of blood T cell repertoires in COVID-19. Assay: immunoSEQ multiplex PCR; the TCRdb copy retains only in-frame clones and omits some. This sample has tens of thousands of clones, with 85% to 90% found just once. Sequencing was carried out using peripheral blood. These receptor sequences come from a woman aged 60 to 75 with acute or convalescent COVID-19.

This sequence joins TRBV28 and TRBJ2-7; 10 positions match TRBD1. Germline V gene data show CDR1 as MDHEN and CDR2 as SYDVKM. The CDR3 is 13 residues long. The ends lost 4 bases at V and 4 bases at J; junction bases unmatched: 1. CDR3 nucleotides: TGTGCCAGCAGTTCGGGACAGGGGTACGAGCAGTACGTC. This encodes CASSSGQGYEQYV.

This clone is a singleton in its sample. The chain joins TRBV5-1 to TRBJ1-1, with D possibly being TRBD1 (5 bases). This CDR3 comprises 16 residues. V dropped 0 bases and J dropped 1 base, with 13 bases sitting between them. Germline assignment: CDR1 SGHRS and CDR2 YFSETQ. The CDR3 DNA follows: TGCGCCAGCAGCTTGGGAGTTGGGGCAGGGAACACTGAAGCTTTCTTT. Translation: CASSLGVGAGNTEAFF.

This clone was seen just once. The chain employs TRBV5-4 and TRBJ2-5, with D maybe TRBD2 (5 bases). Trimming took off 0 bases at V and 3 bases at J, with 6 bases between the two ends. The CDR3 has 13 amino acids. Per germline, CDR1 SGHNT and CDR2 YYREEE (reference sequence). CDR3 amino acids: CASSLVGEETQYF. The CDR3 coding sequence is TGTGCCAGCAGCTTGGTGGGAGAAGAGACCCAGTACTTC.

The chain carries TRBV19 and TRBJ1-3, with TRBD1 matching 9 bases. The CDR3 runs to 19 residues. Germline CDR1 reads LNHDA; CDR2 reads SQIVND (reference sequence). V gave up 6 bases and J gave up 0 bases; unmatched junction bases: 15. CDR3: CASRSWGTGLSRSGNTIYF. The DNA of the CDR3 is TGTGCCAGTAGATCCTGGGGGACAGGGCTCTCTCGCTCTGGAAACACCATATATTTT.

The chain has TRBV7-2 and TRBJ1-5; TRBD1 is a possible D gene (6 bases). Per the germline V gene, CDR1 is SGHTA and CDR2 is FQGNSA. There are 16 residues in the CDR3. V lost 3 bases and J lost 1, with 13 bases in between. The CDR3 protein is CASSFWGPESNQPQHF. DNA of the CDR3: TGTGCCAGCAGCTTCTGGGGGCCGGAAAGCAATCAGCCCCAGCATTTT.

This chain uses TRBV5-1 with TRBJ2-3; weak D call: TRBD2 (6 bases). The CDR3 loop spans 13 amino acids. Trimming pared 5 bases from V and 0 bases from J, leaving 7 bases between. Germline-derived CDR1 and CDR2 are SGHRS and YFSETQ. Here the CDR3 reads CASRRDSTDTQYF. DNA of the CDR3: TGCGCCAGCAGGCGGGACAGCACAGATACGCAGTATTTT.

The chain has TRBV5-6 and TRBJ1-2; 9 bases agree with TRBD1. Germline CDR1 is SGHDT and CDR2 is YYEEEE. V shed 3 bases and J 7 bases; nucleotides not matched to a gene: 4. CDR3 length: 13 residues. Here the CDR3 reads CASSSGTGIGYTF. Written as DNA, the CDR3 is TGTGCCAGCAGCTCCGGGACAGGGATTGGCTACACCTTC.

V is TRBV28 and J is TRBJ1-2; TRBD1 agrees at 7 bases. The V gene end was trimmed by 5 bases and the J gene end by 8 bases; junction bases not matched to a gene: 2. The CDR3 runs to 11 residues. Looked up from germline, CDR1 is MDHEN and CDR2 is SYDVKM. CDR3 amino acids: CASSGTEGYTF. As DNA, the CDR3 is TGTGCCAGCAGTGGGACAGAAGGCTACACCTTC.

The rearrangement uses TRBV2 and TRBJ1-1; D gene unclear. CDR3 size: 13 residues. Germline CDR1 SNHLY, CDR2 FYNNEI. Trimming cost V 6 bases and J 0 bases, with 8 bases left between them. CDR3 in DNA: TGTGCCAGCAGGAAAGACTTGAACACTGAAGCTTTCTTT. Translation: CASRKDLNTEAFF.

The chain carries TRBV7-3 and TRBJ2-1; D remains ambiguous. Germline CDR1 is SGHTA and CDR2 is FQGTGA. The ends were cut back, 0 bases at V and 4 bases at J, with 4 bases in the middle. This CDR3 has 13 residues. In nucleotides, the CDR3 is TGTGCCAGCAGCTTAACCCAGTACAATGAGCAGTTCTTC. Its translation is CASSLTQYNEQFF.

V usage is TRBV27 and J usage is TRBJ1-1, with 9 positions matching TRBD1. The CDR3 is made up of 13 amino acids. Germline-derived CDR1 and CDR2 are MNHEY and SMNVEV (reference sequence). After removal of 3 bases from V and 6 bases from J, the junction contained 2 bases not matched to a gene. The CDR3 spells CASSFTGGPEAFF. DNA of the CDR3: TGTGCCAGCAGTTTCACAGGGGGCCCTGAAGCTTTCTTT.

J is TRBJ2-7 and V is TRBV6-5; 10 positions agree with TRBD1. The CDR3 contains 14 residues. Germline CDR1 is MNHEY and CDR2 is SVGAGI. Trimming took 7 bases from V and 6 from J; bases not matched to a gene: 9. CDR3 coding DNA: TGTGCCAGCAAAGACACCGGGACAGGGGTCGAGCAGTACGTC. It encodes CASKDTGTGVEQYV.

The chain has TRBV5-4 and TRBJ2-3; TRBD1 matches at 7 bases. J lost 3 bases, V lost 4 bases, and 8 bases had no gene match. This CDR3 region has 15 residues. Germline V gene lookup returns CDR1 SGHNT and CDR2 YYREEE (reference sequence). CDR3 nucleotide sequence: TGTGCCAGCAGCCTATTTAGGGGGCGAACAGATACGCAGTATTTT. Amino acid sequence: CASSLFRGRTDTQYF.

Comment on this clone: The same CDR3 arises from other DNA sequences in this sample as well. V and J are TRBV20-1 and TRBJ1-4; D is unclear. V lost 3 bases and J 3 bases, leaving 8 bases between the germline ends. CDR3 length: 13 residues. CDR1 is DFQATT, CDR2 SNEGSKA, per germline (reference sequence). The CDR3 loop is CSASLRSNEKLFF. The CDR3 DNA follows: TGCAGTGCTAGTCTACGATCTAATGAAAAACTGTTTTTT.

This sequence joins TRBV18 and TRBJ2-1; TRBD2 agrees at 8 bases. From germline, CDR1 is KGHSH and CDR2 LQKENI. After removal of 6 bases from V and 1 base from J, the junction contained 8 bases not matched to a gene. This CDR3 has 16 amino acids. CDR3 sequence (DNA): TGTGCCAGCTCCGACCCGGGACTAGGATCCTACAATGAGCAGTTCTTC. Translating it yields CASSDPGLGSYNEQFF.

This chain joins TRBV28 and TRBJ1-3; the D is unclear. In germline, CDR1 is MDHEN, CDR2 SYDVKM. This CDR3 has 12 amino acids. The V and J ends lost 4 bases and 6 bases respectively, with 7 bases between them. CDR3 coding DNA: TGTGCCAGCAGTTCCACAGTAAACACCATATATTTT. It yields the protein CASSSTVNTIYF.

This clone showed up just once. The chain has TRBV4-3 and TRBJ1-6; no reliable D call. Looked up from germline, CDR1 is LGHNA and CDR2 is YSLEER. The CDR3 covers 17 residues. Trimming stripped 1 base from V and 0 bases from J, with 10 bases between. Here the CDR3 DNA reads TGCGCCAGCAGCCAAGCCGGGGAGGGCTCCTATAATTCACCCCTCCACTTT. Its translation is CASSQAGEGSYNSPLHF.

This chain uses TRBV5-4 with TRBJ2-5, with 11 positions matching TRBD2. V lost 5 bases and J lost 4; bases outside the gene matches: 7. Germline V gene data show CDR1 as SGHNT and CDR2 as YYREEE (reference sequence). CDR3 length equals 15 residues. The CDR3 region is CASRRSGGALETQYF. The CDR3 DNA reads TGTGCCAGCAGGCGTAGCGGGGGGGCGCTAGAGACCCAGTACTTC.

V is TRBV10-3 and J is TRBJ2-1; TRBD2 aligns across 10 bases. J gave up 8 bases and V 10 bases, and 14 bases lay outside the gene matches. Germline V gives CDR1 ENHRY, CDR2 SYGVKD. CDR3 size: 15 residues. Here the CDR3 DNA reads TGTGCCACCCAACTCCAGGGGACTAGCGCCGATGAGCAGTTCTTC. Protein: CATQLQGTSADEQFF.

The V gene is TRBV3-1 (or the pseudogene TRBV3-2), the J gene TRBJ2-5; 7 bases are shared with TRBD1. Trimming at V came to 2 bases and at J to 7 bases, leaving 4 bases not matched to a gene. Germline values: CDR1 LGHDT, CDR2 YNNKEL (reference sequence). The CDR3 covers 13 residues. The CDR3 protein is CASSQQAGGTQYF. The CDR3 region has the DNA TGTGCCAGCAGCCAACAGGCAGGGGGGACCCAGTACTTC.

The chain couples TRBV10-3 to TRBJ2-5; the match to TRBD1 covers 9 bases. The CDR3 totals 15 residues. Germline trimming cut 4 bases from V and 0 bases from J; bases unmatched to any gene: 3. The V gene's germline CDR1 is ENHRY and CDR2 SYGVKD. The CDR3 spells CAISAGTGYQETQYF. The CDR3 DNA follows: TGTGCCATCAGTGCTGGGACAGGGTACCAAGAGACCCAGTACTTC.

As to this clone: The junction does not match germline at one end; this may be a read error. This chain links TRBV20-1 with TRBJ2-1, with 7 nucleotides matching TRBD2. CDR1 and CDR2 (germline): DFQATT, SNEGSKA (reference sequence). The CDR3 covers 11 residues. CDR3 protein: CSALSTNREVF. CDR3 nucleotide sequence: TGCAGTGCTCTCTCGACTAACCGGGAGGTCTTC.

This chain links TRBV3-1 (or the pseudogene TRBV3-2) with TRBJ1-1; 7 nucleotides align to TRBD1. The length of the CDR3 is 14 residues. The J segment lost 2 bases and the V segment lost 10 bases, leaving 10 bases of the junction unmatched. CDR1 and CDR2 from the germline V gene are LGHDT and YNNKEL (reference sequence). CDR3 DNA: TGTGCCAACGAGGAGGGACAGACTAACACTGAAGCTTTCTTT. It is translated as CANEEGQTNTEAFF.

The table lists this clone with a few counts. The chain carries TRBV30 and TRBJ1-2, with 8 positions matching TRBD1. This CDR3 is built from 13 residues. The junction had 4 bases not matched to a gene; V was cut back by 2 bases and J by 5 bases. Germline assignment: CDR1 GTSNPN and CDR2 SVGIG (reference sequence). CDR3: CAWSRDRRYGYTF. CDR3 DNA sequence: TGTGCCTGGAGTCGGGACAGGCGTTATGGCTACACCTTC.

The rearrangement joins TRBV24-1 to TRBJ1-4; 8 bases match TRBD1. This CDR3 comprises 15 residues. V lost 4 bases and J lost 8; bases outside the gene matches: 8. Germline V gives CDR1 KGHDR, CDR2 SFDVKD. Here the CDR3 reads CATSDTTGVDEKLFF. CDR3 bases: TGTGCCACCAGTGACACGACAGGGGTAGACGAAAAACTGTTTTTT.

The chain joins TRBV21-1 to TRBJ1-1; the table's D call, TRBD1, was not checked against the DNA. TRBV21-1 is given as a pseudogene. The length of the CDR3 is 16 residues. As DNA, the CDR3 is TGTGCCAGCCCACCGGGACAGGGGTATCGGAACACTGAAGCTTTCTTT. Translated: CASPPGQGYRNTEAFF.

The chain combines TRBV18 with TRBJ1-1; unclear D gene. The CDR3 runs to 12 residues. CDR1 KGHSH and CDR2 LQKENI come from the germline V gene. V was shortened by 2 bases and J by 8 bases, with 9 bases between the two germline ends. The DNA for the CDR3 is TGTGCCAGCTCACCATTTAACCGGGAAGCTTTCTTT. As protein: CASSPFNREAFF.